Sequencing of this T cell receptor (beta chain) was carried out in a study of blood T cell repertoires in COVID-19. Across the whole study: Spain, Italy and the United States supplied samples that represented acute and convalescent COVID-19. T cells, B-cell-depleted T cells, or PBMCs provided the cDNA or gDNA that served as material.

Per the original data handling: The authors estimated nucleated cell counts from reference gene primer amplification. This table comes from immunoSEQ multiplex PCR, and its TCRdb copy is limited to in-frame clones, with some not included. That table furnishes V, J and clone size, whereas the DNA furnished D and trimming. The sample records tens of thousands of clones, roughly 82% being singletons. Trimming cost V 4 bases and J 2 bases, with 15 bases left between them. The CDR3 loop spans 16 amino acids. The germline gives CDR1 GTSNPN, CDR2 SVGIG (reference sequence). This clone was counted between two and nine times.

The genes are TRBV30 and TRBJ2-6; maybe TRBD1 (6 bases). Source material: peripheral blood. This sequence was found in an elderly woman with active or convalescent COVID-19. The DNA of the CDR3 is TGTGCCTGGACGATGGGGGCAGGGGCTGGGGCCAACGTCCTGACTTTC. This translates into CAWTMGAGAGANVLTF. Full variable domain (outside the CDR3, taken from reference TRBV30 and TRBJ2-6): SQTIHQWPATLVQPVGSPLSLECTVEGTSNPNLYWYRQAAGRGLQLLFYSVGIGQISSEVPQNLSASRPQDRQFILSSKKLLLSDSGFYLCAWTMGAGAGANVLTFGAGSRLTVL.